Presented here are 15 T cell receptor beta chains from one specimen sequenced in a study of spatial heterogeneity in lung cancer. Documented time point: sample taken at primary tumor resection. Unsorted tumor, nontumor lung tissue or cryopreserved PBMC supplied the whole RNA. TCRdb called the 5' RACE reads again in MiXCR, with one record for every CDR3 protein. The data show under 4,000 distinct CDR3 sequences, 29% seen once. Specimen: PBMCs, collected at surgery. The origin of the receptors is a female donor with early-stage non-small cell lung cancer.

A remark on this clonotype: As an off-target read in a library built for alpha chains, this beta chain has a frequency of little significance. The chain uses TRBV27 and TRBJ2-2; 9 positions match TRBD2. The J segment lost 6 bases and the V segment lost 2 bases, leaving 1 base of the junction unmatched. The CDR3 is 14 residues long. In germline, CDR1 is MNHEY, CDR2 SMNVEV (reference sequence). The CDR3 is CASSLAGGAGELFF. The DNA of the CDR3 is TGTGCCAGCAGTTTAGCGGGAGGGGCCGGGGAGCTGTTTTTT.

This clonotype was counted between two and nine times. Little can be read into the size of this beta chain, an off-target read in a library designed for alpha chains. This chain's CDR3 is CASSYLEASYEQYF. The CDR3, as DNA: TGTGCCAGCAGCTACTTAGAAGCGTCCTACGAGCAGTACTTC. V usage is TRBV11-2 and J usage is TRBJ2-7; D not certain. CDR3 length: 14 amino acids. Trimming left V 4 bases short and J 1 base short, with 11 bases between. The germline V gene encodes CDR1 SGHAT and CDR2 FQNNGV.

Regarding this clonotype: A library prepared for alpha chains yielded this beta chain as an off-target read; its size is of little meaning. The chain uses TRBV4-2 and TRBJ2-1; 10 bases line up with TRBD1. Germline V gene sequence: CDR1 LGHNA, CDR2 YNFKEQ. The CDR3 extends over 16 amino acids. V lost 0 bases, J lost 7 bases, and 6 bases stayed unmatched. DNA of the CDR3: TGTGCCAGCAGCCAAGAATTCGGGACAGGGGTGAATGAGCAGTTCTTC. Amino acid sequence: CASSQEFGTGVNEQFF.

A word on this clonotype: This beta chain is a stray sequence in a library constructed for alpha chains; its clone size is not meaningful. The V and J genes are TRBV5-6 and TRBJ2-7; no clear D gene. The CDR3 runs 13 residues. V shed 4 bases and J shed 3 bases, with 11 bases lying between them. Germline values: CDR1 SGHDT, CDR2 YYEEEE. CDR3 nucleotides: TGTGCCAGCAGCCTGCAAGGAAACTACGAGCAGTACGTC. Translated, it gives CASSLQGNYEQYV.

With regard to this clonotype: A library prepared for alpha chains yielded this beta chain as an off-target read; its size is of little meaning. The V and J genes are TRBV2 and TRBJ2-7, with D possibly TRBD2 on 5 matching bases. Germline V gives CDR1 SNHLY, CDR2 FYNNEI. V gave up 5 bases and J gave up 3 bases, with 8 bases separating them. The CDR3 runs to 12 residues. Here the CDR3 DNA reads TGTGCCAGCAGTCGACGGGGCTACGAGCAGTACGTC. Its translation: CASSRRGYEQYV.

By share, this clonotype counts as medium-sized. Found in a library prepared for alpha chains, this beta chain is an off-target read, and its abundance has little meaning. V is TRBV23-1 and J is TRBJ2-3; D gene ambiguous. TRBV23-1 falls under the ORF class, with uncertain function. Trimming pared 0 bases from V and 12 bases from J, leaving 10 bases between. This CDR3 is built from 12 residues. CDR3 DNA: TGCGCCAGCAGTCAATCCGACAAATCACAGTATTTT. Encoded protein: CASSQSDKSQYF.

With respect to this clonotype: A library made for alpha chains picked up this beta chain off target, so its size means little. This chain connects TRBV5-1 to TRBJ2-5, with D possibly TRBD2 on 5 matching bases. Germline CDR1 is SGHRS and CDR2 is YFSETQ. CDR3 size: 14 residues. Trimming cost V 0 bases and J 5 bases, with 11 bases left between them. The CDR3 protein is CASSLEGRRETQYF. CDR3 nucleotide sequence: TGCGCCAGCAGCTTGGAGGGCAGGAGGGAGACCCAGTACTTC.

This clonotype has a handful of counts. This beta chain turned up in a library designed for alpha chains; as an off-target read, its abundance says little. The chain employs TRBV5-1 and TRBJ2-2; D unresolved. Trimming left V 4 bases short and J 4 bases short, with 8 bases between. The CDR3 contains 13 residues. Germline V gene lookup returns CDR1 SGHRS and CDR2 YFSETQ. CDR3 amino acids: CASSPYGTGELFF. The DNA of the CDR3 is TGCGCCAGCAGCCCCTATGGCACCGGGGAGCTGTTTTTT.

In the case of this clonotype: This beta chain slipped into a library made for alpha chains as a stray read, so its size is not meaningful. The CDR3 DNA reads TGTGCCAGCAGCTTATTAGCGGGAGGTGTGGGCACAGATACGCAGTATTTT. It encodes CASSLLAGGVGTDTQYF. This sequence joins TRBV7-2 and TRBJ2-3, with TRBD2 matching 10 bases. The CDR3 covers 17 residues. The V gene end was trimmed by 2 bases and the J gene end by 1 base; junction bases not matched to a gene: 6. CDR1 is SGHTA and CDR2 is FQGNSA in the germline V gene.

In the case of this clonotype: The size of this beta chain means little, since it is a stray read in a library made for alpha chains. The chain joins TRBV7-8 to TRBJ1-2; the match to TRBD1 covers 7 bases. With 4 bases clipped from V and 6 bases from J, the junction kept 8 bases outside the gene matches. The germline V gene has CDR1 SGHVS and CDR2 FQNEAQ. This CDR3 is 14 amino acids long. CDR3 region: CASSSRTGKNGYTF. The CDR3 coding sequence is TGTGCCAGCAGCTCTCGGACAGGAAAGAATGGCTACACCTTC.

The sample holds a few counts of this clonotype. This beta chain came through as a stray read in a library set up for alpha chains, and its size says little. The rearrangement uses TRBV4-2 and TRBJ2-2, with 8 bases matching TRBD2. Germline V CDR1 and CDR2: LGHNA, YNFKEQ. The CDR3 contains 18 residues. The V segment lost 0 bases and the J segment 2 bases; nucleotides outside the gene matches: 8. Here the CDR3 DNA reads TGTGCCAGCAGCCAAGAATCGACTAGCGTAGACAACACCGGGGAGCTGTTTTTT. Translating gives CASSQESTSVDNTGELFF.

By share, this clonotype counts as medium-sized. This beta chain turned up in a library designed for alpha chains; as an off-target read, its abundance says little. The chain carries TRBV27 and TRBJ2-7; a possible D gene is TRBD2 (5 bases). The V and J ends lost 5 bases and 3 bases respectively, with 14 bases between them. The CDR3 runs 14 residues. Germline CDR1 and CDR2: MNHEY and SMNVEV (reference sequence). The CDR3 sequence is CASSGADTYYEQYF. CDR3 nucleotides: TGTGCCAGCAGTGGAGCGGATACCTACTACGAGCAGTACTTC.

This clonotype was counted between two and nine times. This beta chain is a stray read from a library made for alpha chains; its abundance is not meaningful. The chain uses TRBV12-3 or TRBV12-4 and TRBJ2-2; 11 bases are a match to TRBD2. This CDR3 has 15 residues. Trimming took 3 bases from V and 5 from J; bases not matched to a gene: 2. The CDR3: CASSFSGRGTGELFF. CDR3 sequence (DNA): TGTGCCAGCAGTTTTAGCGGGAGGGGTACCGGGGAGCTGTTTTTT.

The sample holds a few counts of this clonotype. Because this beta chain is a stray read in a library intended to capture alpha chains, its abundance should not be given much weight. The chain is built from TRBV7-3 and TRBJ2-5; no definite D call. The CDR3 consists of 13 residues. Germline CDR1 SGHTA, CDR2 FQGTGA. Trimming cost V 1 base and J 2 bases, with 5 bases left between them. CDR3 sequence: CASSLIPQETQYF. CDR3 nucleotide sequence: TGTGCCAGCAGCTTAATTCCACAAGAGACCCAGTACTTC.

Of note for this clonotype: This beta chain came through as a stray read in a library set up for alpha chains, and its size says little. This chain connects TRBV6-2 or TRBV6-3 to TRBJ2-1, with 14 bases lining up with TRBD2. The CDR3 has 17 amino acids. Germline-derived CDR1 and CDR2 are MNHEY and SVGEGT. Losses at the gene ends were 5 bases for V and 4 bases for J; bases not matched to a gene: 7. DNA of the CDR3: TGTGCCAGCAGTGACCTTGGGACTAGCGGGGGTTACAATGAGCAGTTCTTC. It is translated as CASSDLGTSGGYNEQFF.